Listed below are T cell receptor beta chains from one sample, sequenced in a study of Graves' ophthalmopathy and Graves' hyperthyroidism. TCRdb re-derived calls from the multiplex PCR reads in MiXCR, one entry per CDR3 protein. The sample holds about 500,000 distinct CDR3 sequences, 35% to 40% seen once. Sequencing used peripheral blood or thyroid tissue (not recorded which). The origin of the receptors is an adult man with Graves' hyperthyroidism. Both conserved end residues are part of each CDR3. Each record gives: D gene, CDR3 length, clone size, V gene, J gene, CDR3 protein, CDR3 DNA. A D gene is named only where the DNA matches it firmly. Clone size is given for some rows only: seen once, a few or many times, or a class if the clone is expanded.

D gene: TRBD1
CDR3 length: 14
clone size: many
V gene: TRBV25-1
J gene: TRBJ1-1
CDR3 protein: CASSERDSNTEAFF
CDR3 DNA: TGTGCCAGCAGTGAACGGGACAGCAACACTGAAGCTTTCTTT

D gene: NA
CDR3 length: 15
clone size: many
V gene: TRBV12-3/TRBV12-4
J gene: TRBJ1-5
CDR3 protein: CASSRRDVSNQPQHF
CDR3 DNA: TGTGCCAGCAGTCGCCGGGACGTTAGCAATCAGCCCCAGCATTTT

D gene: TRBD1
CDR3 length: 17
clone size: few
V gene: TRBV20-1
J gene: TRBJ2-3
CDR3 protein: CSARAGQEFSLRGTQYF
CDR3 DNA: TGCAGTGCTAGAGCGGGACAGGAGTTCTCCTTGAGGGGTACGCAGTATTTT

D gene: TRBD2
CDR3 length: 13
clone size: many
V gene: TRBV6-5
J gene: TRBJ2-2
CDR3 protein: CASSLTSSGELFF
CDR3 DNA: TGTGCCAGCAGTTTGACTAGCTCCGGGGAGCTGTTTTTT

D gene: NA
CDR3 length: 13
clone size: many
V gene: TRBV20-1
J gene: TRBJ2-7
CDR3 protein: CSARSGSLYEQYF
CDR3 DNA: TGCAGTGCTAGATCCGGGAGTCTCTACGAGCAGTACTTC

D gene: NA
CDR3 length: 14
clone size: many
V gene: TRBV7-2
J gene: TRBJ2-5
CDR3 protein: CASSLDRGAETQYF
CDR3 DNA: TGTGCCAGCAGCTTAGATCGGGGTGCGGAGACCCAGTACTTC

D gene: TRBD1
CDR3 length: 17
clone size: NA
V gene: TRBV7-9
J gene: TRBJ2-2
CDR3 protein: CASSLTYDRENAGELFF
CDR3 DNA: TGTGCCAGCAGCTTAACGTACGACAGGGAGAACGCCGGGGAGCTGTTTTTT

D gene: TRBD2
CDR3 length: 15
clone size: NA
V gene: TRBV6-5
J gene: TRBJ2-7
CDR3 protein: CASSYSGGSGYEQYF
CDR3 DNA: TGTGCCAGCAGTTACTCGGGCGGGAGTGGCTACGAGCAGTACTTC

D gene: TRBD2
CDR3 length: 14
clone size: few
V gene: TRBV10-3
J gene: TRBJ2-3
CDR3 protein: CAIKLAGGTDTQYF
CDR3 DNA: TGTGCCATCAAATTAGCGGGGGGCACAGATACGCAGTATTTT

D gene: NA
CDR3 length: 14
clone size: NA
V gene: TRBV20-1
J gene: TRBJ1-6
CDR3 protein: CSARDGGSNSPLHF
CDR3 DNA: TGCAGTGCTAGAGATGGGGGGTCCAATTCACCCCTCCACTTT

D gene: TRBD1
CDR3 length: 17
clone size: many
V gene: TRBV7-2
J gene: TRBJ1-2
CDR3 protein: CASSENRDRILFYGYTF
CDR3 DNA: TGTGCCAGCAGCGAGAACCGGGACAGGATTTTATTTTATGGCTACACCTTC

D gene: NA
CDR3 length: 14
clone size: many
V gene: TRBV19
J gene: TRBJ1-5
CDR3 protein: CASSRLDSNQPQHF
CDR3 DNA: TGTGCCAGTAGTAGACTCGATAGCAATCAGCCCCAGCATTTT

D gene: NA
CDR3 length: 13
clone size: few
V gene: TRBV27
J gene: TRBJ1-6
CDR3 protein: CASKSTGNSPLHF
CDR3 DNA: TGTGCCAGCAAGAGTACAGGGAATTCACCCCTCCACTTT

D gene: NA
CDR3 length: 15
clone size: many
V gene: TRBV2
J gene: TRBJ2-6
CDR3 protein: CASSTGNSGANVLTF
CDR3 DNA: TGTGCCAGCAGTACAGGAAACTCTGGGGCCAACGTCCTGACTTTC

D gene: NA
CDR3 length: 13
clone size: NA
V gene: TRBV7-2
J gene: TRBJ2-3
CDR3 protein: CASSLTFADTQYF
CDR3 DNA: TGTGCCAGCAGCTTAACCTTTGCAGATACGCAGTATTTT

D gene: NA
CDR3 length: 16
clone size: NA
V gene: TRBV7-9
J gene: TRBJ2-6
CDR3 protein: CASSFGWGTGTNVLTF
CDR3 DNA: TGTGCCAGCAGCTTCGGTTGGGGAACCGGGACCAACGTCCTGACTTTC

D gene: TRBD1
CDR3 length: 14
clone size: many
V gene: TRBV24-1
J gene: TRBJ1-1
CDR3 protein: CATSTTGGNTEAFF
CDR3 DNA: TGTGCCACCAGCACGACAGGGGGAAACACTGAAGCTTTCTTT

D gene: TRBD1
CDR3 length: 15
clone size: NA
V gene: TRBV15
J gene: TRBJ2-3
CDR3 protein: CATSRQTGFTDTQYF
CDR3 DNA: TGTGCCACCAGCAGGCAGACAGGGTTCACAGATACGCAGTATTTT

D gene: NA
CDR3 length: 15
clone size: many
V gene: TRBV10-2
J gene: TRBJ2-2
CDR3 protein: CASNLRTDGTGELFF
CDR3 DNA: TGCGCCAGCAATCTTAGGACAGATGGAACCGGGGAGCTGTTTTTT

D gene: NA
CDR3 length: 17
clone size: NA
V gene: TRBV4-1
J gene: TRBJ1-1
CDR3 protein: CAGSQEGRGPMNTEAFF
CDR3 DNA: TGCGCCGGCAGCCAAGAAGGGAGAGGCCCCATGAACACTGAAGCTTTCTTT

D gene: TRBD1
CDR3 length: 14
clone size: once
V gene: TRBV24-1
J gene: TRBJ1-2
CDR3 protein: CATRIRDSNYGYTF
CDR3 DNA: TGTGCTACCAGGATAAGGGACAGCAACTATGGCTACACCTTC

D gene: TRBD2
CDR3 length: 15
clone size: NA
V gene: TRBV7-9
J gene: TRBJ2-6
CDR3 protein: CASSGTVAGSNVLTF
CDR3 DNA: TGTGCCAGCAGCGGCACAGTAGCGGGGAGCAACGTCCTGACTTTC